Each of the 8 T cell receptor beta chains below was sequenced from the same sample in a study of beta chain features in type 1 diabetes. Study conclusions and caveats: Type 1 diabetes patients had TCRB CDR3s that were shorter (moderately but significantly so) in all four CD4+ subsets.

Expressed TCRB transcripts were sequenced because the isolated RNA had all been reverse transcribed beforehand. Sequencing was performed with immunoSEQ multiplex PCR; in TCRdb, only in-frame clones are kept and a portion is missing. This table holds 250,000 to 300,000 clones, less than 30% found once. These receptors have no known antigen. Material: naive CD4+ T cells from blood. The origin of the receptors is a woman between 25 and 40 years old with type 1 diabetes.

The gene calls are TRBV4-1 and TRBJ2-3; D unresolved. The V gene lost 6 bases and the J gene lost 2 bases, with 15 bases spanning the gap. CDR3 length: 15 amino acids. CDR1 is MGHRA and CDR2 is YSYEKL in the germline V gene. The CDR3 DNA reads as TGCGCCAGCAGTCCTGGGCCCATCTCCACAGATACGCAGTATTTT. Its protein is CASSPGPISTDTQYF.

This chain links TRBV19 with TRBJ2-1; D ambiguous. Trimming took 4 bases from V and 4 from J, leaving 17 bases between them. The V gene's germline CDR1 is LNHDA and CDR2 SQIVND (reference sequence). CDR3 length equals 16 residues. The CDR3 region is CASSTDPIASYNEQFF. CDR3 in DNA: TGTGCCAGTAGTACCGACCCTATAGCTTCTTACAATGAGCAGTTCTTC.

This clone came up a few times. This chain uses TRBV2 with TRBJ2-1; D is perhaps TRBD1 (5 bases). The CDR3 length is 12 residues. The germline CDR1 and CDR2 sequences are SNHLY and FYNNEI. With 4 bases removed from V and 10 bases from J, the gap between germline ends came to 11 bases. CDR3 protein: CASSVGQGEQFF. Written as DNA, the CDR3 is TGTGCCAGCAGTGTAGGCCAGGGCGAGCAGTTCTTC.

This chain uses TRBV5-1 with TRBJ2-7; possible D gene TRBD2, 7 bases. V lost 4 bases to trimming and J lost 6 bases, with 20 bases between them. Germline-derived CDR1 and CDR2 are SGHRS and YFSETQ. The CDR3 is 15 residues long. The CDR3 DNA reads as TGCGCCAGCAGCACCGGGGGGACAACAAATCTCGAGCAGTACTTC. Amino acid sequence: CASSTGGTTNLEQYF.

V gene TRBV6-6 combines with J gene TRBJ1-5, with D possibly matching TRBD1 (5 bases). From germline, CDR1 is MNHNY and CDR2 SVGAGI (reference sequence). This CDR3 has 14 residues. Between the trimmed V and J ends, which lost 7 bases and 3 bases, there was a span of 13 bases. CDR3 in amino acids: CASITGKANQPQHF. DNA of the CDR3: TGTGCCAGCATTACAGGCAAGGCCAATCAGCCCCAGCATTTT.

This clone was seen more than once but under ten times. The chain links TRBV5-1 to TRBJ2-3; tentatively, D is TRBD2 (5 bases). Between the trimmed V and J ends, which lost 3 bases and 0 bases, there was a span of 14 bases. Per germline, CDR1 SGHRS and CDR2 YFSETQ. The length of the CDR3 is 16 residues. The CDR3 protein is CASSSGMVPSTDTQYF. The CDR3 bases are TGCGCCAGCAGCTCGGGGATGGTCCCTAGCACAGATACGCAGTATTTT.

This clone was counted a few times. V is TRBV15 and J is TRBJ2-7, with 7 nucleotides matching TRBD1. The V and J ends lost 4 bases and 2 bases, in that order; junction bases with no gene match: 8. Germline V gene data show CDR1 as LNHNV and CDR2 as YYDKDF (reference sequence). The CDR3 is 15 residues long. Here the CDR3 DNA reads TGTGCCACCAGCACCGGACAGGAACCGACCTACGAGCAGTACTTC. Translation: CATSTGQEPTYEQYF.

This clone has a handful of counts. The chain has TRBV5-1 and TRBJ1-1; TRBD1 is a possible D gene (5 bases). V was shortened by 4 bases and J by 0 bases, with 10 bases between the two germline ends. Germline CDR1 SGHRS, CDR2 YFSETQ. This CDR3 comprises 14 residues. CDR3 sequence reads: CASSIDSMNTEAFF. CDR3 nucleotides: TGCGCCAGCAGCATTGACAGCATGAACACTGAAGCTTTCTTT. Full variable domain (remainder filled in from reference TRBV5-1 and TRBJ1-1): KAGVTQTPRYLIKTRGQQVTLSCSPISGHRSVSWYQQTPGQGLQFLFEYFSETQRNKGNFPGRFSGRQFSNSRSEMNVSTLELGDSALYLCASSIDSMNTEAFFGQGTRLTVV.